Listed below are T cell receptor beta chains from one sample, sequenced in a study of shared clonotypes between healthy human individuals. The assay was immunoSEQ multiplex PCR, and TCRdb's table has in-frame clones only and misses some. The sample yields under 1,900,000 clones, 98% seen once. The sequencing sample was made of naive CD4+ T cells sorted from blood. Receptors originate from a man under 40 in good health. CDR3s include the opening cysteine and the closing phenylalanine or tryptophan. The D gene is left open where the match is weak. Clone size is not always given. Where it is, it says once, few, many or a class for expanded clones.

d_gene,v_gene,abundance,j_gene,CDR3nt,CDR3aa
TRBD1,TRBV7-9,.,TRBJ2-1,TGTGCCAGCAGATCGGGACAGCGGACGGGGCAGTTCTTC,CASRSGQRTGQFF
.,TRBV19,.,TRBJ1-1,TGTGCCAGTAGGGAGCACAGGGAGGGTTTAACTGAAGCTTTCTTT,CASREHREGLTEAFF
TRBD2,TRBV2,.,TRBJ2-1,TGTGCCAGCAGGGGACTAGACAATGAGCAGTTCTTC,CASRGLDNEQFF
TRBD2,TRBV10-3,.,TRBJ2-3,TGTGCCATCAGTGATCCTCCTAGCGGAGAACGAACAGATACGCAGTATTTT,CAISDPPSGERTDTQYF
.,TRBV5-5,.,TRBJ2-2,TGTGCCAGCAGCCCCCCCCGGGACACCGGGGAGCTGTTTTTT,CASSPPRDTGELFF
.,TRBV9,.,TRBJ2-7,TGTGCCAGCAGCGTAGCGACGGACGCCTACGAGCAGTACTTC,CASSVATDAYEQYF
.,TRBV5-1,.,TRBJ1-1,TGCGCCAGCAGGATCCGGATGAACACTGAAGCTTTCTTT,CASRIRMNTEAFF
.,TRBV15,.,TRBJ1-5,TGTGCCACCAGCAAAGACCCAGGCAATCAGCCCCAGCATTTT,CATSKDPGNQPQHF
TRBD1,TRBV7-9,.,TRBJ1-4,TGTGCCAGCAGCACGGGACAGTATAATGAAAAACTGTTTTTT,CASSTGQYNEKLFF
.,TRBV5-1,.,TRBJ2-7,TGCGCCAGCAGCTTGGTTTCGGGCTCCTACGAGCAGTACTTC,CASSLVSGSYEQYF
.,TRBV5-1,.,TRBJ2-1,TGCGCCAGCAGCTTGGAGCCCCTCATTAGCAATGAGCAGTTCTTC,CASSLEPLISNEQFF
.,TRBV5-6,.,TRBJ2-6,TGTGCCAGCAGTTACCGACGGGTTACGGACTCTGGGGCCAACGTCCTGACTTTC,CASSYRRVTDSGANVLTF
TRBD1,TRBV2,.,TRBJ2-7,TGTGCCAGCTCGGGACAGACCCGCTACGAGCAGTACTTC,CASSGQTRYEQYF
TRBD1,TRBV6-5,.,TRBJ2-7,TGTGCCAGCAGTTACTCGAGCAGGGGGCGCAGCGAGCAGTACTTC,CASSYSSRGRSEQYF
.,TRBV6-1,.,TRBJ2-2,TGTGCCAGCAGTGCGACGGTCGAACCCGGGGAGCTGTTTTTT,CASSATVEPGELFF
.,TRBV7-3,.,TRBJ2-1,TGTGCCAGCAGCTTAATAGGGACGAACTCCTACAATGAGCAGTTCTTC,CASSLIGTNSYNEQFF
.,TRBV5-1,.,TRBJ1-1,TGCGCCAGCAGCTTGGGTGGGTCGGGCACTGAAGCTTTCTTT,CASSLGGSGTEAFF
TRBD1,TRBV19,.,TRBJ2-5,TGTGCCAGCTCAGGGGGCGCGGAGACCCAGTACTTC,CASSGGAETQYF
.,TRBV14,.,TRBJ1-2,TGTGCCAGCAGCCAAGACCTTAACTATGGCTACACCTTC,CASSQDLNYGYTF
.,TRBV6-1,.,TRBJ2-7,TGTGCCAGCAGTGAAGCGCTTCCCGGGCCAGGCGGCTCCTACGAGCAGTACTTC,CASSEALPGPGGSYEQYF
TRBD1,TRBV7-8,once,TRBJ1-4,TGTGCCAGCAGCTCGGGACAGGGGTTTGGCGCTAATGAAAAACTGTTTTTT,CASSSGQGFGANEKLFF
.,TRBV9,.,TRBJ2-7,TGTGCCAGCAGCGTAGGAGTGTCCTACGAGCAGTACTTC,CASSVGVSYEQYF
TRBD2,TRBV7-8,.,TRBJ2-1,TGTGCCAGCAGCTTAGTCCCCAAGCGGGATTACAATGAGCAGTTCTTC,CASSLVPKRDYNEQFF
.,TRBV5-4,.,TRBJ2-7,TGTGCCAGCAGCTTCAGCGGCTACGAGCAGTACTTC,CASSFSGYEQYF
.,TRBV6-5,.,TRBJ2-1,TGTGCCAGCAGTTACTCCCCGGGGGTTCTCTATGAGCAGTTCTTC,CASSYSPGVLYEQFF
TRBD2,TRBV27,.,TRBJ2-1,TGTGCCAGCAGTTTAGCTAGCGGGAGTTCAAATGAGCAGTTCTTC,CASSLASGSSNEQFF
.,TRBV7-9,.,TRBJ2-5,TGTGCCAGCAGCTCGTACAGGTACCAAGAGACCCAGTACTTC,CASSSYRYQETQYF
TRBD2,TRBV19,.,TRBJ2-5,TGTGCCAGTTCTGCTAGCGGGAAAGAGACCCAGTACTTC,CASSASGKETQYF
.,TRBV5-1,.,TRBJ2-1,TGCGCCAGCAGCTTGGGAGGGCAGGGGAATGAGCAGTTCTTC,CASSLGGQGNEQFF